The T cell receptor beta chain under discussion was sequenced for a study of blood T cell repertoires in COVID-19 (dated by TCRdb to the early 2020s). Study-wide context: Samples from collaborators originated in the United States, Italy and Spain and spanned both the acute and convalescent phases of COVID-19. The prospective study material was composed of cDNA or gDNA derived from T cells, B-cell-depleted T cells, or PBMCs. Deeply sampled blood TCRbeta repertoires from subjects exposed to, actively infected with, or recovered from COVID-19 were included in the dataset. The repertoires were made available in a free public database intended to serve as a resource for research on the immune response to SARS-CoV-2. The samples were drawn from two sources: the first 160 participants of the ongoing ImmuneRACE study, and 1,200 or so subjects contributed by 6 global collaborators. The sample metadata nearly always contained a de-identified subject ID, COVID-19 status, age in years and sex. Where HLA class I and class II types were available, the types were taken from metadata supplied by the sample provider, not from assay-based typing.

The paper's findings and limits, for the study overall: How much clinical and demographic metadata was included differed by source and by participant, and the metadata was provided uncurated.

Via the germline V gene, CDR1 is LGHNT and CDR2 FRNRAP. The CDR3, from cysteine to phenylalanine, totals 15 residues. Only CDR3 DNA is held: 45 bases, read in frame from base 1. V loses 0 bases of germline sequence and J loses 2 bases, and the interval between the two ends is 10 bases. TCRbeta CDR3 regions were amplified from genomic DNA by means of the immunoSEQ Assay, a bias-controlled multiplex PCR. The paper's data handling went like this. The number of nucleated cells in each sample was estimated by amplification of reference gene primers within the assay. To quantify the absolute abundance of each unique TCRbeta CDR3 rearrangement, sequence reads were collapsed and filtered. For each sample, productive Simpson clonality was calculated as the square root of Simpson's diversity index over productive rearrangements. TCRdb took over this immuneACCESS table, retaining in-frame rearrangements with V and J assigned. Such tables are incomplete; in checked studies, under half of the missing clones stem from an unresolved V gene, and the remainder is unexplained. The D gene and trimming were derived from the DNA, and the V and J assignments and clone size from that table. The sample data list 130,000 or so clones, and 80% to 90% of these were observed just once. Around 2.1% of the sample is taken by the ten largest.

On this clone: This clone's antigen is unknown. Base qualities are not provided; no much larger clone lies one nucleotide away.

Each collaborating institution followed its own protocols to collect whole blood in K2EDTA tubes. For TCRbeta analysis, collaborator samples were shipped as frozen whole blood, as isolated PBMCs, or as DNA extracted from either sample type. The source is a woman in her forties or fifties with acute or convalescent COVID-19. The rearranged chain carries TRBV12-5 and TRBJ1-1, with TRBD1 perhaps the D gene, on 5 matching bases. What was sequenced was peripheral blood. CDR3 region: CASGLVSGLNTEAFF. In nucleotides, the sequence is TGTGCTAGTGGTTTGGTTTCGGGACTTAACACTGAAGCTTTCTTT.